Shown below are 31 T cell receptor beta chains from a single sample sequenced in a study of T cells in Graves' hyperthyroidism and ophthalmopathy. RNA transcripts yielded amplified TCR beta CDR3 regions. TCR CDR3 regions were first amplified by RT-PCR with HTBI primers. TCRdb independently ran MiXCR on the multiplex PCR reads; one entry per CDR3 protein. The top ten clones hold roughly a sixth of a sample with more than 550,000 distinct CDR3 sequences, roughly 17% of them seen once. The sequencing input was blood. Source of these receptors: a man aged 45-65 years with Graves' hyperthyroidism.

There are many counts of this clonotype. This chain uses TRBV6-2 or TRBV6-3 with TRBJ2-1; 10 positions agree with TRBD2. Germline trimming cut 8 bases from V and 4 bases from J; bases unmatched to any gene: 11. This CDR3 has 16 amino acids. The germline CDR1 and CDR2 sequences are MNHEY and SVGEGT. CDR3 protein: CASGSTGLADYNEQFF. For the CDR3, the DNA is TGTGCCAGCGGAAGCACCGGACTAGCGGATTACAATGAGCAGTTCTTC.

For this clonotype: Just one base apart from a much larger clone, this may be a read error. V and J are TRBV12-3 or TRBV12-4 and TRBJ2-1; perhaps TRBD1 as D (5 bases). The V gene lost 4 bases and the J gene lost 8 bases, with 6 bases spanning the gap. The CDR3 covers 11 residues. CDR3 amino acids: CASSWGDEQFF. The DNA for the CDR3 is TGTGCCAGCAGTTGGGGCGATGAGCAGTTCTTC.

This clonotype was found many times. This sequence joins TRBV20-1 and TRBJ2-3; TRBD2 matches at 10 bases. The CDR3 length is 15 residues. J gave up 5 bases and V 3 bases, and 8 bases lay outside the gene matches. The germline V gene encodes CDR1 DFQATT and CDR2 SNEGSKA (reference sequence). The CDR3 DNA follows: TGCAGTGCTAGGAACAGCGGGAGGGCCGGAGATACGCAGTATTTT. Encoded protein: CSARNSGRAGDTQYF.

About this clonotype: A junction end diverges from the germline sequence, so it may reflect a read error. CDR3 bases: TGTGCCAGCAGCTTAGGTCCGGTTCCTGAAGCTCTCTTT. Translating gives CASSLGPVPEALF. This chain connects TRBV7-2 to TRBJ1-1, with D uncertain. This CDR3 has 13 residues. Germline V gene data show CDR1 as SGHTA and CDR2 as FQGNSA.

Remarks on this clonotype: A single base separates this from a much larger clone, so it may be a read error. The chain employs TRBV10-3 and TRBJ2-5; D is perhaps TRBD2 (5 bases). The germline V and J ends were trimmed by 3 bases and 2 bases, with 10 bases remaining between them. The CDR3 is 14 residues long. Per the germline V gene, CDR1 is ENHRY and CDR2 is SYGVKD. The CDR3 bases are TGTGCCATCAGTGAAGACACGGGGCAAGAGACCCAGTACTTC. This gives the protein CAISEDTGQETQYF.

DNA for the CDR3: TGTGCCAGCTTGGACAGGAGCTCCTACAATGAGCAGTTCTTC. Its translation: CASLDRSSYNEQFF. The chain has TRBV2 and TRBJ2-1; 7 bases line up with TRBD1. CDR1 and CDR2 from the germline V gene are SNHLY and FYNNEI. The V gene end was trimmed by 8 bases and the J gene end by 0 bases; junction bases not matched to a gene: 4. CDR3 length equals 14 residues.

This chain uses TRBV7-9 with TRBJ1-5; weak D call: TRBD1 (5 bases). CDR1 SEHNR and CDR2 FQNEAQ come from the germline V gene (reference sequence). The V end was cut by 8 bases, the J end by 0 bases, with 23 bases between. CDR3 length: 18 residues. The CDR3 coding sequence is TGTGCCAGCGCCCTTGGGCAGGGTGCCTTTTATAGCAATCAGCCCCAGCATTTT. Its protein product is CASALGQGAFYSNQPQHF.

V usage is TRBV7-3 and J usage is TRBJ2-5, with TRBD2 matching over 14 bases. The junction had 3 bases not matched to a gene; V was cut back by 5 bases and J by 7 bases. Germline assignment: CDR1 SGHTA and CDR2 FQGTGA. The CDR3 consists of 14 residues. CDR3 sequence (DNA): TGTGCCAGCAGCAAAGGACTAGCGGGAGGGACCCAGTACTTC. It encodes CASSKGLAGGTQYF.

The chain carries TRBV18 and TRBJ2-3; 9 nucleotides match TRBD1. The ends lost 5 bases at V and 2 bases at J; junction bases unmatched: 8. CDR1 and CDR2 from the germline V gene are KGHSH and LQKENI. The CDR3 sequence is 16 residues long. The CDR3 sequence: CASSMGQGLITDTQYF. CDR3 sequence (DNA): TGTGCCAGCTCAATGGGACAGGGACTCATCACAGATACGCAGTATTTT.

This clonotype appeared a few times. The chain has TRBV18 and TRBJ2-6, with 7 bases aligning to TRBD2. This CDR3 has 17 amino acids. Trimming at V came to 2 bases and at J to 2 bases, leaving 6 bases not matched to a gene. Germline loops: CDR1 KGHSH, CDR2 LQKENI. The CDR3 nucleotides are TGTGCCAGCTCACCAATTAGCGGGCAGACTGGGGCCAACGTCCTGACTTTC. Amino acid sequence: CASSPISGQTGANVLTF.

This chain uses TRBV7-2 with TRBJ2-5; D may be TRBD1 or TRBD2 (6 bases each). The ends were cut back, 3 bases at V and 2 bases at J, with 13 bases in the middle. The CDR3 loop spans 15 amino acids. Germline assignment: CDR1 SGHTA and CDR2 FQGNSA. For the CDR3, the DNA is TGTGCCAGCAGCTTTCCGGGGGCTGAGCAAGAGACCCAGTACTTC. Its protein product is CASSFPGAEQETQYF.

This clonotype was seen ten or more times. The chain recombines TRBV27 with TRBJ2-7; 8 bases are shared with TRBD2. Germline values: CDR1 MNHEY, CDR2 SMNVEV (reference sequence). This CDR3 comprises 16 residues. V was clipped by 2 bases and J by 5 bases; unmatched bases: 11. The CDR3 spells CASSLGAGVRPHEQYF. The CDR3 DNA follows: TGTGCCAGCAGTTTAGGAGCGGGAGTGCGCCCCCACGAGCAGTACTTC.

As DNA, the CDR3 is TGTGCCTGGAGTGTAGGGGGAGGCCCAGATACGCAGTATTTT. This translates into CAWSVGGGPDTQYF. V gene TRBV30 combines with J gene TRBJ2-3; D may correspond to TRBD1 or TRBD2 (6 bases each). Germline CDR1 reads GTSNPN; CDR2 reads SVGIG (reference sequence). V was shortened by 0 bases and J by 4 bases, with 11 bases between the two germline ends. The CDR3 consists of 14 residues.

The chain links TRBV20-1 to TRBJ2-5, with D maybe TRBD2 (6 bases). Trimming cost V 3 bases and J 5 bases, with 16 bases left between them. Germline V gene sequence: CDR1 DFQATT, CDR2 SNEGSKA (reference sequence). The CDR3 spans 14 residues. The DNA for the CDR3 is TGCAGTGCTAGGAATCCCCGGGGGTTGGAGACCCAGTACTTC. Translating it yields CSARNPRGLETQYF.

This clonotype was counted at least ten times. The chain uses TRBV7-9 and TRBJ2-1, with D possibly TRBD2 on 5 matching bases. Germline assignment: CDR1 SEHNR and CDR2 FQNEAQ (reference sequence). The V end lost 5 bases, the J end lost 5 bases, and 13 bases lay between the germline ends. The CDR3 has 14 amino acids. CDR3 nucleotides: TGTGCCAGCAGCCCACTAGGGCAGCACAATGAGCAGTTCTTC. It encodes CASSPLGQHNEQFF.

A few counts support this clonotype. The chain has TRBV18 and TRBJ2-7; D gene uncertain. CDR1 and CDR2 (germline): KGHSH, LQKENI. Trimming cost V 3 bases and J 5 bases, with 14 bases left between them. The CDR3 runs to 14 residues. The CDR3 reads CASSPRDLEHEQYF. CDR3 DNA: TGTGCCAGCTCACCCCGAGACTTGGAGCACGAGCAGTACTTC.

The chain uses TRBV29-1 and TRBJ2-1, with 9 positions matching TRBD1. Germline CDR1 is SQVTM and CDR2 is ANQGSEA. V lost 7 bases and J lost 8; bases outside the gene matches: 6. CDR3 size: 12 residues. CDR3 DNA sequence: TGCAGCGCTCCGGGACAGGGCTATGAGCAGTTCTTC. This codes for CSAPGQGYEQFF.

This clonotype was seen many times. Mismatch with germline at one junction end may stem from a read error. This sequence joins TRBV20-1 and TRBJ1-6, with 7 bases identical to TRBD1. This CDR3 comprises 13 residues. From germline, CDR1 is DFQATT and CDR2 SNEGSKA (reference sequence). The CDR3 bases are TGCAGTGCCAGAGACAGGGTTAATTCACCCCTCCACTTT. It encodes CSARDRVNSPLHF.

Here the CDR3 reads CASTPGYNEQFF. CDR3 DNA sequence: TGTGCCAGCACCCCGGGGTACAATGAGCAGTTCTTC. V is TRBV6-1 and J is TRBJ2-1, with D possibly matching TRBD2 (5 bases). The CDR3 totals 12 residues. V was clipped by 7 bases and J by 4 bases, with 8 bases between them. Germline V gene data show CDR1 as MNHNS and CDR2 as SASEGT.

This clonotype showed up many times. This chain connects TRBV9 to TRBJ2-1, with 7 bases lining up with TRBD1. CDR1 and CDR2 from the germline V gene are SGDLS and YYNGEE. The ends lost 0 bases at V and 9 bases at J; junction bases unmatched: 6. This CDR3 contains 14 residues. In nucleotides, the CDR3 is TGTGCCAGCAGCGTAGCATACAGGGGCGGTGAGCAGTTCTTC. Translated: CASSVAYRGGEQFF.

The chain recombines TRBV28 with TRBJ2-1, with D possibly being TRBD1 (6 bases). CDR1 is MDHEN and CDR2 is SYDVKM in the germline V gene. The CDR3 has 14 residues. V lost 2 bases and J 6 bases, leaving 11 bases between the germline ends. CDR3 in DNA: TGTGCCAGCAGTTTAGACCAAGGGGGCAATGAGCAGTTCTTC. Translation: CASSLDQGGNEQFF.

The CDR3: CASTVLSYGYTF. CDR3 coding DNA: TGTGCCAGCACGGTACTTTCCTATGGCTACACCTTC. V gene TRBV2 combines with J gene TRBJ1-2; D remains ambiguous. Germline V lookup: CDR1 SNHLY, CDR2 FYNNEI. V lost 7 bases and J lost 4, with 10 bases in between. The CDR3 totals 12 residues.

The gene calls are TRBV19 and TRBJ2-7; 8 bases align to TRBD1. The V gene's germline CDR1 is LNHDA and CDR2 SQIVND (reference sequence). The J segment lost 2 bases and the V segment lost 10 bases, leaving 7 bases of the junction unmatched. This CDR3 is built from 13 residues. CDR3 in amino acids: CATGTGDTYEQYF. For the CDR3, the DNA is TGTGCCACGGGGACAGGCGATACCTACGAGCAGTACTTC.

At least ten counts were recorded for this clonotype. This chain links TRBV2 with TRBJ1-2; D not resolved. Trimming stripped 2 bases from V and 5 bases from J, with 9 bases between. The germline CDR1 and CDR2 sequences are SNHLY and FYNNEI. This CDR3 has 13 amino acids. The DNA of the CDR3 is TGTGCCAGCAGTGAAAGGCAGGTATATGGCTACACCTTC. Translation gives CASSERQVYGYTF.

Ten or more counts support this clonotype. The chain is built from TRBV28 and TRBJ2-5; 7 bases fit TRBD2. The CDR3 covers 14 residues. Germline V gene lookup returns CDR1 MDHEN and CDR2 SYDVKM. V lost 7 bases and J lost 1; bases outside the gene matches: 6. The CDR3 region is CASTISSGQETQYF. CDR3 nucleotides: TGTGCCAGCACCATTTCTAGCGGCCAAGAGACCCAGTACTTC.

This clonotype was counted at least ten times. The chain carries TRBV12-3 or TRBV12-4 and TRBJ1-2; D is undetermined. The CDR3 contains 15 residues. The V and J ends lost 6 bases and 4 bases respectively, with 18 bases between them. CDR3 coding DNA: TGTGCCAGCAGCCACCGCATCATGGGCACCTATGGCTACACCTTC. The encoded protein is CASSHRIMGTYGYTF.

This clonotype was detected ten times or more. In nucleotides, the CDR3 is TGTGCCAGCAGCTCACAGGGGCCCCGCGGGGAGCAGTACTTC. Its translation: CASSSQGPRGEQYF. This sequence joins TRBV11-2 and TRBJ2-7; 7 positions match TRBD1. V was pared by 4 bases and J by 7 bases, with 10 bases of the junction left unmatched. CDR3 length: 14 residues. Germline lookup yields CDR1 SGHAT and CDR2 FQNNGV.

The table lists this clonotype with a few counts. V usage is TRBV6-2 or TRBV6-3 and J usage is TRBJ2-7; D ambiguous. Between the trimmed V and J ends, which lost 5 bases and 7 bases, there was a span of 18 bases. In germline, CDR1 is MNHEY, CDR2 SVGEGT. CDR3 size: 14 residues. DNA of the CDR3: TGTGCCAGCAGTGAGACGGACCCCTCGGTTGAGCAGTACTTC. Translating gives CASSETDPSVEQYF.

This clonotype was picked up many times. The chain links TRBV20-1 to TRBJ2-5, with 11 bases lining up with TRBD2. The CDR3 runs to 14 residues. Germline V gene sequence: CDR1 DFQATT, CDR2 SNEGSKA (reference sequence). V gave up 5 bases and J gave up 4 bases; unmatched junction bases: 6. CDR3 DNA sequence: TGCAGTGCTTTAGCGGGAGGGCCCTCAGAGACCCAGTACTTC. Its translation: CSALAGGPSETQYF.

Many counts were recorded for this clonotype. The chain couples TRBV7-2 to TRBJ1-6; D call uncertain. V dropped 0 bases and J dropped 12 bases, with 18 bases sitting between them. Germline CDR1 is SGHTA and CDR2 is FQGNSA. The CDR3 is 16 amino acids. The CDR3 sequence: CASSLAPGPLDGPLHF. The CDR3 nucleotides are TGTGCCAGCAGCTTAGCGCCAGGCCCCCTGGATGGACCCCTCCACTTT.

In regard to this clonotype: An end of the junction differs from the germline gene, which may be a read error. This sequence joins TRBV13 and TRBJ2-2, with 8 bases that match TRBD1. This CDR3 is built from 14 residues. Germline V gene data show CDR1 as PRHDT and CDR2 as FYEKMQ (reference sequence). Here the CDR3 DNA reads TGTGCCAGCAGCATGGACAGGGAGGTCGGGGGGCTGTTTTTT. This sequence encodes CASSMDREVGGLFF.